Listed below are T cell receptor beta chains from one sample, sequenced in a study of T-cell reconstitution after alpha-beta-depleted transplantation in children. TCRdb independently ran MiXCR on the PCR reads; one entry per CDR3 protein. This table has a few hundred thousand distinct CDR3 sequences, about a sixth appearing once. The sample was PBMCs, mostly from graft donor cells, taken 360 days after TCRalphabeta/CD19-depleted stem cell transplant. The receptors shown here come from a boy less than two years old who had a stem cell transplant for Wiskott-Aldrich syndrome, so the T cells may come from the graft donor. Both conserved end residues are part of each CDR3. A D gene is named only where the DNA matches it firmly. Clone size, where shown, is once, few, many, or a class for clones that have expanded.

abundance: NA; v_gene: TRBV20-1; d_gene: TRBD2; j_gene: TRBJ2-1; CDR3nt: TGCAGTGTCGTCCCCATTCTAGCGGGACGCTACAATGAGCAGTTCTTC; CDR3aa: CSVVPILAGRYNEQFF
abundance: NA; v_gene: TRBV7-2; d_gene: NA; j_gene: TRBJ2-7; CDR3nt: TGTGCCAGCAGCTCTCCTCAGGGGCGACCTATGTCCGAGCAGTACTTC; CDR3aa: CASSSPQGRPMSEQYF
abundance: many; v_gene: TRBV29-1; d_gene: TRBD2; j_gene: TRBJ2-4; CDR3nt: TGCAGCGTTGCAGCCGGGACTAGCGGGGGGAACATTCAGTACTTC; CDR3aa: CSVAAGTSGGNIQYF
abundance: few; v_gene: TRBV12-3/TRBV12-4; d_gene: TRBD1; j_gene: TRBJ2-1; CDR3nt: TGTGCCAGCAGTTACTCCACAGGGGTTTCCTACAATGAGCAGTTCTTC; CDR3aa: CASSYSTGVSYNEQFF
abundance: NA; v_gene: TRBV27; d_gene: NA; j_gene: TRBJ1-2; CDR3nt: TGTGCCAGCAGTTTATACTCGCGACTCGACCGGGATTTCTATGGCTACACCTTC; CDR3aa: CASSLYSRLDRDFYGYTF
abundance: few; v_gene: TRBV10-3; d_gene: TRBD2; j_gene: TRBJ2-2; CDR3nt: TGTGCCATCAGTGCCGAGACTAGCGGGACTACCGGGGAGCTGTTTTTT; CDR3aa: CAISAETSGTTGELFF
abundance: NA; v_gene: TRBV7-2; d_gene: NA; j_gene: TRBJ1-2; CDR3nt: TGTGCCAGCAGCCCTCGGAAGGGCAGAGACTATGGCTACACCTTC; CDR3aa: CASSPRKGRDYGYTF
abundance: NA; v_gene: TRBV6-6; d_gene: NA; j_gene: TRBJ1-1; CDR3nt: TGTGCCAGCAGTTTCCGCACTGAAGCTTTCTTT; CDR3aa: CASSFRTEAFF
abundance: few; v_gene: TRBV6-1; d_gene: TRBD1; j_gene: TRBJ2-7; CDR3nt: TGTGCCAGCGGTCAAGGGACAGTCTCCTACGAGCAGTACTTC; CDR3aa: CASGQGTVSYEQYF
abundance: few; v_gene: TRBV6-1; d_gene: TRBD2; j_gene: TRBJ2-1; CDR3nt: TGTGCCAGCAGTAAGCGGGATTACAATGAGCAGTTCTTC; CDR3aa: CASSKRDYNEQFF
abundance: NA; v_gene: TRBV2; d_gene: NA; j_gene: TRBJ2-2; CDR3nt: TGTGCCAGCAGCTCCCAACGGAACACCGGGGAGCTGTTTTTT; CDR3aa: CASSSQRNTGELFF
abundance: few; v_gene: TRBV29-1; d_gene: TRBD1; j_gene: TRBJ1-2; CDR3nt: TGCAGCGCTTCCGGACAGGGCGAGGGCTACACCTTC; CDR3aa: CSASGQGEGYTF
abundance: many; v_gene: TRBV2; d_gene: TRBD1; j_gene: TRBJ2-7; CDR3nt: TGTGCCAGCGCTTGGACAGGGGGTATCTACGAGCAGTACTTC; CDR3aa: CASAWTGGIYEQYF
abundance: NA; v_gene: TRBV29-1; d_gene: TRBD2; j_gene: TRBJ2-1; CDR3nt: TGCAGCGTTCCCCTTTGGACTAGCGGGGAGGGATATGAGCAGTTCTTC; CDR3aa: CSVPLWTSGEGYEQFF
abundance: NA; v_gene: TRBV4-2; d_gene: NA; j_gene: TRBJ2-5; CDR3nt: TGTGCCGGAAGTACAGGGCTCCAAGAGACCCAGTACTTC; CDR3aa: CAGSTGLQETQYF
abundance: few; v_gene: TRBV29-1; d_gene: TRBD1; j_gene: TRBJ1-1; CDR3nt: TGCAGCGCCCTCAGGGGGCTGGACACTGAAGCTTTCTTT; CDR3aa: CSALRGLDTEAFF
abundance: NA; v_gene: TRBV10-3; d_gene: NA; j_gene: TRBJ1-2; CDR3nt: TGTGCCATCAGCCGACAGGCGAGTGGCTACACCTTC; CDR3aa: CAISRQASGYTF
abundance: NA; v_gene: TRBV3-1; d_gene: NA; j_gene: TRBJ2-3; CDR3nt: TGTGCCAGCAGCCAAGAAGTCAGGTCCACAACAGATACGCAGTATTTT; CDR3aa: CASSQEVRSTTDTQYF
abundance: NA; v_gene: TRBV7-7; d_gene: TRBD2; j_gene: TRBJ2-2; CDR3nt: TGTGCCAGCAGCTCGACTAGCGGGAGTGGCGGGGAGCTGTTTTTT; CDR3aa: CASSSTSGSGGELFF
abundance: few; v_gene: TRBV30; d_gene: TRBD1; j_gene: TRBJ2-6; CDR3nt: TGTGCCTGGGTCCGGGACAGGGAGGACTCTGGGGCCAACGTCCTGACTTTC; CDR3aa: CAWVRDREDSGANVLTF
abundance: few; v_gene: TRBV12-3/TRBV12-4; d_gene: TRBD1; j_gene: TRBJ2-5; CDR3nt: TGTGCCAGCAGTCGGACAGGGAGTGTAAAGACCCAGTACTTC; CDR3aa: CASSRTGSVKTQYF
abundance: NA; v_gene: TRBV24-1; d_gene: TRBD1; j_gene: TRBJ1-5; CDR3nt: TGTGCCACCAGTGAACAGGGGAATCAGCCCCAGCATTTT; CDR3aa: CATSEQGNQPQHF